The 21 T cell receptor beta chains listed next were all sequenced from one sample in a study of identical twins. A single record per CDR3 protein comes from TCRdb applying MiXCR to the 5' RACE reads. The data hold 650,000 to 800,000 distinct CDR3 sequences, with less than 10% observed a single time. These data were also reused for a study on yellow fever vaccine responses in identical twins.

Material for sequencing was PBMCs. The receptors were gathered from a woman between 18 and 30 years old in good health.

This clonotype came up a few times. This chain uses TRBV24-1 with TRBJ2-3; TRBD2 aligns across 7 bases. Germline CDR1 KGHDR, CDR2 SFDVKD. This CDR3 spans 14 amino acids. V gave up 7 bases and J gave up 0 bases; unmatched junction bases: 3. The CDR3 DNA is TGTGCCACCAGAGAAGCGGGGAGCACAGATACGCAGTATTTT. Amino acid sequence: CATREAGSTDTQYF.

This clonotype was seen at least ten times. The rearrangement uses TRBV12-3 or TRBV12-4 and TRBJ2-1, with a weak D call TRBD2 (5 bases). CDR3 length: 14 amino acids. Trimming left V 5 bases short and J 8 bases short, with 16 bases between. The CDR3 spells CASSPHPEGYEQFF. For the CDR3, the DNA is TGTGCCAGCAGTCCACACCCCGAGGGCTATGAGCAGTTCTTC.

This clonotype occurred many times. V usage is TRBV10-3 and J usage is TRBJ1-2; the D gene is possibly TRBD1 (5 bases). Looked up from germline, CDR1 is ENHRY and CDR2 is SYGVKD. The CDR3 length is 14 residues. V lost 6 bases and J lost 8, with 19 bases in between. CDR3 DNA: TGTGCCATCAGCGGACTCGGGGGTTTAGTAGGCTACACCTTC. Its translation is CAISGLGGLVGYTF.

This clonotype was seen a handful of times. The gene calls are TRBV7-9 and TRBJ2-7, with D possibly TRBD1 on 5 matching bases. Looked up from germline, CDR1 is SEHNR and CDR2 is FQNEAQ (reference sequence). Trimming took 0 bases from V and 0 from J, leaving 9 bases between them. The CDR3 is 15 amino acids. CDR3 sequence: CASSLAGASSYEQYF. The CDR3 DNA reads TGTGCCAGCAGCTTAGCAGGGGCCAGCTCCTACGAGCAGTACTTC.

The chain links TRBV6-4 to TRBJ2-5; no firm D call. CDR3 length equals 14 residues. The V end lost 10 bases, the J end lost 2 bases, and 17 bases lay between the germline ends. Germline CDR1 reads MRHNA; CDR2 reads SNTAGT. CDR3 sequence (DNA): TGTGCCACAAAGAATCCAGCGATTCAAGAGACCCAGTACTTC. It codes for CATKNPAIQETQYF.

This clonotype appeared many times. This chain connects TRBV12-3 or TRBV12-4 to TRBJ2-3; D is undetermined. This CDR3 spans 12 amino acids. V was cut by 2 bases and J by 6 bases, with 6 bases left in between. Here the CDR3 reads CASSLFPDTQYF. Here the CDR3 DNA reads TGTGCCAGCAGTTTATTTCCTGATACGCAGTATTTT.

The sample holds many counts of this clonotype. V and J are TRBV5-1 and TRBJ2-1; 7 bases map to TRBD2. There are 16 residues in the CDR3. CDR1 and CDR2 from the germline V gene are SGHRS and YFSETQ. The ends lost 0 bases at V and 0 bases at J; junction bases unmatched: 3. The CDR3 sequence is CASSLDGGGSYNEQFF. For the CDR3, the DNA is TGCGCCAGCAGCTTGGATGGGGGGGGCTCCTACAATGAGCAGTTCTTC.

The chain carries TRBV7-6 and TRBJ1-6, with a possible D match to TRBD1 (6 bases). Germline V gene data show CDR1 as SGHVS and CDR2 as FNYEAQ. The CDR3 is made up of 15 amino acids. The V and J ends lost 1 base and 10 bases respectively, with 14 bases between them. CDR3 sequence: CASSLGGRGKSPLHF. As DNA, the CDR3 is TGTGCCAGCAGCTTAGGAGGCAGGGGAAAATCACCCCTCCACTTT.

V gene TRBV28 combines with J gene TRBJ1-1; D is perhaps TRBD1 (6 bases). V was cut by 6 bases and J by 0 bases, with 17 bases left in between. Looked up from germline, CDR1 is MDHEN and CDR2 is SYDVKM. This CDR3 has 16 residues. The CDR3 bases are TGTGCCAGCAGGCGCCCGGGGGGGCGGGTGAACACTGAAGCTTTCTTT. It specifies CASRRPGGRVNTEAFF.

In this sample, this clonotype turned up many times. This chain uses TRBV5-1 with TRBJ2-3; D might be TRBD1 (5 bases). This CDR3 contains 15 residues. Per the germline V gene, CDR1 is SGHRS and CDR2 is YFSETQ. The germline V and J ends were trimmed by 1 base and 2 bases, with 11 bases remaining between them. DNA of the CDR3: TGCGCCAGCAGCTTGTCCAGGGCCTCCACAGATACGCAGTATTTT. It translates to CASSLSRASTDTQYF.

With respect to this clonotype: The junction shows a germline mismatch at one end, possibly a read error. The genes are TRBV2 and TRBJ2-1; 15 bases fit TRBD2. The CDR3 runs 18 residues. CDR1 is SNHLY and CDR2 is FYNNEI in the germline V gene. CDR3 sequence (DNA): TGTGCCATCAGTTCAGGGACTAGCGGGAGGTTCCCCTACAATGAGCAGTTCTTC. Translating gives CAISSGTSGRFPYNEQFF.

This clonotype was observed many times. The rearrangement joins TRBV6-1 to TRBJ1-1; 7 bases are shared with TRBD1. The CDR3 has 13 residues. The germline V gene encodes CDR1 MNHNS and CDR2 SASEGT. The trim removed 4 bases at V and 5 bases at J, leaving 4 bases unmatched. CDR3: CASSVDRVTEAFF. As DNA, the CDR3 is TGTGCCAGCAGTGTCGACAGGGTTACTGAAGCTTTCTTT.

There are a few counts of this clonotype. The chain has TRBV5-1 and TRBJ2-1; 12 bases agree with TRBD2. CDR3 length: 17 residues. The V and J ends lost 4 bases and 6 bases, in that order; junction bases with no gene match: 11. Germline V gene lookup returns CDR1 SGHRS and CDR2 YFSETQ. The CDR3 region has the DNA TGCGCCAGCAGCCCGGCTAGCGGGAGGGCCGCCGGCAATGAGCAGTTCTTC. This gives the protein CASSPASGRAAGNEQFF.

The CDR3 here is CASSKESGELFF. The CDR3 bases are TGTGCCAGCTCGAAGGAGAGCGGGGAGCTGTTTTTT. The V gene is TRBV18, the J gene TRBJ2-2; no clear D. The CDR3 sequence is 12 residues long. The V and J ends lost 6 bases and 7 bases respectively, with 9 bases between them. CDR1 is KGHSH and CDR2 is LQKENI in the germline V gene.

This clonotype was seen many times. The chain recombines TRBV4-2 with TRBJ2-1, with TRBD2 identical over 8 bases. CDR3 length: 13 residues. With V trimmed by 4 bases and J by 7 bases, 3 bases remained unmatched. Germline lookup yields CDR1 LGHNA and CDR2 YNFKEQ. CDR3 loop: CASSPSSGNEQFF. CDR3 in DNA: TGTGCCAGCAGCCCTTCTAGCGGGAATGAGCAGTTCTTC.

The chain has TRBV7-3 and TRBJ2-3; no definite D call. The germline V and J ends were trimmed by 5 bases and 2 bases, with 8 bases remaining between them. The CDR3 totals 13 residues. CDR1 is SGHTA, CDR2 FQGTGA, per germline. As DNA, the CDR3 is TGTGCCAGCAGCCGGATTTTCACAGATACGCAGTATTTT. Protein sequence: CASSRIFTDTQYF. The full variable domain, completed using reference TRBV7-3 and TRBJ2-3, is GAGVSQTPSNKVTEKGKYVELRCDPISGHTALYWYRQSLGQGPEFLIYFQGTGAADDSGLPNDRFFAVRPEGSVSTLKIQRTERGDSAVYLCASSRIFTDTQYFGPGTRLTVL.

This clonotype was picked up a small number of times. This chain joins TRBV6-1 and TRBJ2-3; the match to TRBD2 covers 7 bases. The germline V gene encodes CDR1 MNHNS and CDR2 SASEGT. CDR3 length: 14 residues. V was pared by 8 bases and J by 4 bases, with 9 bases of the junction left unmatched. CDR3 sequence reads: CASASREAADTQYF. The CDR3 nucleotides read TGTGCCAGCGCGTCTCGGGAGGCGGCAGATACGCAGTATTTT.

The rearrangement joins TRBV28 to TRBJ2-7; 8 bases fit TRBD2. The CDR3 length is 13 residues. The germline gives CDR1 MDHEN, CDR2 SYDVKM. V gave up 5 bases and J gave up 7 bases; unmatched junction bases: 7. CDR3 nucleotides: TGTGCCAGCAGTGCGGGGGGCACCCCGGAGCAGTACTTC. Protein product: CASSAGGTPEQYF.

V gene TRBV12-2 combines with J gene TRBJ2-2; the D call in the table, TRBD2, was not verified against the DNA. TRBV12-2 has pseudogene status. The CDR3 is 18 residues long. CDR3: CALRLTMLDRMNTGELFF. CDR3 coding DNA: TGTGCCCTCCGCTTAACCATGCTGGACCGCATGAACACCGGGGAGCTGTTTTTT.

This clonotype has just a few counts. This chain uses TRBV7-9 with TRBJ2-3; D tentatively reads TRBD1 or TRBD2 (5 bases each). The germline V and J ends were trimmed by 7 bases and 3 bases, with 17 bases remaining between them. CDR3 length: 15 residues. Germline V gives CDR1 SEHNR, CDR2 FQNEAQ (reference sequence). The CDR3 nucleotides read TGTGCCAGCAAAGGGACCCCCGAAGAGACAGATACGCAGTATTTT. Amino acids: CASKGTPEETDTQYF.

The J gene is TRBJ2-5, the V gene TRBV11-1; D possibly corresponds to TRBD2 (6 bases). Germline lookup yields CDR1 SGHAT and CDR2 FQDESV (reference sequence). This CDR3 contains 16 residues. V was clipped by 3 bases and J by 3 bases, with 17 bases between them. CDR3 in DNA: TGTGCCAGCAGCTTTAGTTCAGGAGGGGTCAAAGAGACCCAGTACTTC. Translation: CASSFSSGGVKETQYF. The full variable domain, its missing parts supplied by reference TRBV11-1 and TRBJ2-5, is EAEVAQSPRYKITEKSQAVAFWCDPISGHATLYWYRQILGQGPELLVQFQDESVVDDSQLPKDRFSAERLKGVDSTLKIQPAELGDSAMYLCASSFSSGGVKETQYFGPGTRLLVL.